This T cell receptor beta chain originates from a study of blood T cell repertoires in COVID-19. The protocol was immunoSEQ multiplex PCR, while the TCRdb copy is restricted to in-frame clones and leaves out a portion. The repertoire holds almost 250,000 clones, about 89% seen once, with over 4% in the top ten. In germline, CDR1 is DFQATT, CDR2 SNEGSKA (reference sequence). The CDR3 consists of 15 residues. V shed 3 bases and J shed 1 base, with 12 bases lying between them. The V and J genes are TRBV20-1 and TRBJ2-2; D possibly corresponds to TRBD1 (5 bases). The sample taken for sequencing was PBMCs or T cells enriched from blood (not recorded which). The clonotype comes from a woman in her 30s who had recovered from COVID-19. The CDR3 protein is CSASSFRENTGELFF. The CDR3 region has the DNA TGCAGTGCTAGTTCCTTCAGGGAGAACACCGGGGAGCTGTTTTTT.